The clone carrying this T cell receptor beta chain was recorded once. The study recruited people aged roughly 18 to 89 years across roughly 25 US areas. Assignment of participants to cohorts was predicated upon participant-reported clinical history. CDR1 LGHDT and CDR2 YNNKEL come from the germline V gene (reference sequence). V lost 3 bases and J 1 base, leaving 5 bases between the germline ends. The CDR3 contains 13 residues. TCRdb's copy holds only in-frame clones and misses some; the assay was immunoSEQ multiplex PCR. The data hold approximately 280,000 clones, with 85% observed a single time. This specimen comes from a study of blood T cell repertoires in COVID-19.

Sample: PBMCs or T cells enriched from blood (not recorded which). This clonotype originated in a woman in her forties or fifties who had recovered from COVID-19. The chain links TRBV3-1 (or the pseudogene TRBV3-2) to TRBJ2-3; maybe TRBD2 (5 bases). CDR3 sequence reads: CASSQRGTDTQYF. The CDR3, as DNA: TGTGCCAGCAGCCAGCGGGGCACAGATACGCAGTATTTT.